This T cell receptor beta chain is from a study of monozygotic twins with inflammatory bowel disease. The CDR3 contains 15 residues. The germline CDR1 and CDR2 sequences are SGDLS and YYNGEE. TCRdb reprocessed the 5' RACE reads, keeping one entry per CDR3 protein, no DNA. The table lists approximately 400,000 distinct CDR3 sequences. This rearrangement joins TRBV9 to TRBJ1-1; TCRdb reports TRBD1, a call that lacks DNA to check it against. The origin of this receptor is a human donor with ulcerative colitis or Crohn's disease, or a healthy co-twin of an affected twin (not recorded which). Sequencing used blood. CDR3 protein: CASSVVGRGVTEAFF.